The next 8 T cell receptor beta chains were all read from a single sample in a study of shared clonotypes between healthy human individuals. CD8 cells regarded as naive lacked CD45RO, were positively chosen for CCR7, and omitted terminally differentiated effector memory CD45RA+ cells. Clones were read by immunoSEQ multiplex PCR, and TCRdb kept only the in-frame ones, dropping some. The table records roughly 890,000 clones, 80% to 95% of them present only once. Specimen: naive CD8+ T cells sorted from blood. The source is a young man in good health.

The V gene is TRBV29-1, the J gene TRBJ2-7; tentatively, D is TRBD1 (6 bases). Germline assignment: CDR1 SQVTM and CDR2 ANQGSEA. This CDR3 spans 14 amino acids. The V gene lost 1 base and the J gene lost 3 bases, with 13 bases spanning the gap. CDR3 DNA: TGCAGCGTTGAAGTGGATCAAGGGGGCTACGAGCAGTACTTC. This gives the protein CSVEVDQGGYEQYF.

A single count supports this clone. The sample holds other DNA sequences that translate to the same CDR3. The gene calls are TRBV7-9 and TRBJ2-1; no clear D. The CDR3 runs 12 residues. In germline, CDR1 is SEHNR, CDR2 FQNEAQ (reference sequence). The ends were cut back, 3 bases at V and 6 bases at J, with 6 bases in the middle. In DNA form, the CDR3 reads TGTGCCAGCAGCTTTCCTATCAATGAGCAGTTCTTC. Translated: CASSFPINEQFF.

The rearrangement joins TRBV6-1 to TRBJ1-1; tentative D call: TRBD1 (6 bases). CDR3 length equals 15 residues. Germline V lookup: CDR1 MNHNS, CDR2 SASEGT. Trimming cost V 1 base and J 5 bases, with 14 bases left between them. The CDR3 sequence: CASSEVGGRGTEAFF. DNA for the CDR3: TGTGCCAGCAGTGAAGTTGGGGGCAGGGGAACTGAAGCTTTCTTT.

The chain is built from TRBV4-1 and TRBJ2-3; the match to TRBD2 covers 9 bases. This CDR3 has 15 residues. V shed 4 bases, J shed 6 bases, and the junction held 8 bases outside the gene matches. The V gene's germline CDR1 is MGHRA and CDR2 YSYEKL. This chain's CDR3 is CASSRLAVSSDTQYF. CDR3 DNA: TGCGCCAGCAGCCGACTAGCGGTCTCGTCTGATACGCAGTATTTT.

Remarks on this clone: Other DNA sequences in the same sample also yield this CDR3. The gene calls are TRBV7-9 and TRBJ2-7; D is uncertain. Germline CDR1 SEHNR, CDR2 FQNEAQ (reference sequence). Between the trimmed V and J ends, which lost 0 bases and 2 bases, there was a span of 2 bases. There are 12 residues in the CDR3. The CDR3 loop reads CASSLATYEQYF. CDR3 sequence (DNA): TGTGCCAGCAGCTTAGCTACCTACGAGCAGTACTTC. Drawing the rest from reference TRBV7-9 and TRBJ2-7, the complete variable domain is DTGVSQNPRHKITKRGQNVTFRCDPISEHNRLYWYRQTLGQGPEFLTYFQNEAQLEKSRLLSDRFSAERPKGSFSTLEIQRTEQGDSAMYLCASSLATYEQYFGPGTRLTVT.

This chain joins TRBV27 and TRBJ2-7; TRBD1 agrees at 9 bases. Germline CDR1 and CDR2: MNHEY and SMNVEV (reference sequence). Germline trimming cut 6 bases from V and 1 base from J; bases unmatched to any gene: 7. There are 15 residues in the CDR3. In DNA, the CDR3 is TGTGCCAGCAGACGTTCCGGGACAGGGTCCTACGAGCAGTACTTC. This encodes CASRRSGTGSYEQYF.

About this clone: Other DNA sequences within the sample encode an identical CDR3. The J gene is TRBJ1-1, the V gene TRBV5-4; D is uncertain. The CDR3 totals 13 residues. V was shortened by 0 bases and J by 3 bases, with 6 bases between the two germline ends. CDR1 is SGHNT and CDR2 is YYREEE in the germline V gene (reference sequence). Written as DNA, the CDR3 is TGTGCCAGCAGCTTGGAAAGAGACACTGAAGCTTTCTTT. It encodes CASSLERDTEAFF.

The chain joins TRBV5-1 to TRBJ2-7; 7 bases align to TRBD1. CDR3 size: 16 residues. In germline, CDR1 is SGHRS, CDR2 YFSETQ. J lost 5 bases, V lost 0 bases, and 11 bases had no gene match. The DNA for the CDR3 is TGCGCCAGCAGCTTGGCGGTAACAGGGGCGAGGGACGAGCAGTACTTC. The encoded protein is CASSLAVTGARDEQYF.